The T cell receptor (beta chain) described here comes from a study of T cells in Graves' hyperthyroidism and ophthalmopathy. A note on this clonotype: Its specificity is not known.

Using RNA transcripts as the source, TCR beta CDR3 regions were amplified. HTBI primers were used for first-round RT-PCR of the TCR CDR3. Using its own MiXCR run on the multiplex PCR reads, TCRdb lists one record per CDR3 protein. The data hold about 380,000 distinct CDR3 sequences, with roughly 13% observed a single time. The CDR3 is 15 amino acids. CDR1 is SGHRS, CDR2 YFSETQ, per germline. V was clipped by 0 bases and J by 3 bases; unmatched bases: 1. Uncontrolled infection, other autoimmune disease, pregnancy or lactation excluded patients. Study-wide results and limits: Blood also contained most expanded thyroid clonotypes above 0.001.

Sequencing input: blood. This chain joins TRBV5-1 and TRBJ2-1; 9 bases fit TRBD2. The TCR originated in a man aged 30 to 39 with Graves' hyperthyroidism that later progressed to Graves' ophthalmopathy. The CDR3 here is CASSLGLAVYNEQFF. CDR3 DNA: TGCGCCAGCAGCTTGGGACTAGCGGTCTACAATGAGCAGTTCTTC.